This T cell receptor (beta chain) is from a study of blood T cell repertoires in COVID-19. The overall study: Some COVID-19 samples were acute and others convalescent; all came from the United States, Italy and Spain. PBMCs, B-cell-depleted T cells, or T cells provided the cDNA or gDNA that made up the material.

Unmatched junction bases numbered 3, after V lost 2 bases and J lost 2 bases. From germline, CDR1 is SGHTA and CDR2 FQGNSA. The CDR3 covers 14 residues. This clone appeared once. The sample carries other DNA sequences with the same CDR3. How the authors handled the data: Reference gene primers were amplified, and this amplification served to estimate nucleated cell counts. This table comes from immunoSEQ multiplex PCR, and its TCRdb copy is limited to in-frame clones, with some not included. That table is the source of V, J and clone size, and D and trimming were worked out from the DNA. The sample consists of roughly 300,000 clones, around 88% of them appearing once.

The sample consisted of peripheral blood. The receptor's source is a woman aged 45-65 years with acute or convalescent COVID-19. This rearrangement joins TRBV7-2 to TRBJ2-7, with 7 bases aligning to TRBD2. The CDR3 DNA sequence: TGTGCCAGCAGCTTATCTGGGGGGGCCTACGAGCAGTACTTC. This gives the protein CASSLSGGAYEQYF.